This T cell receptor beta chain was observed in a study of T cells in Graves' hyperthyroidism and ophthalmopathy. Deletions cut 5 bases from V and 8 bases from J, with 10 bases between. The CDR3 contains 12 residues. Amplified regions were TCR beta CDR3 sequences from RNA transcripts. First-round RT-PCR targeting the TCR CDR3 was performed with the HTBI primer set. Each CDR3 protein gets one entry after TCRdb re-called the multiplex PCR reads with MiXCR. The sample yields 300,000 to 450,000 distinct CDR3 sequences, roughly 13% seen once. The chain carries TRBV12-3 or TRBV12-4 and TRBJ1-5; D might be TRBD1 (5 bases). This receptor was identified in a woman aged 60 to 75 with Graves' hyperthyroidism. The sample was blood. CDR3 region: CASSQGSEPQHF. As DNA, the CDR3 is TGTGCCAGCAGTCAGGGTAGCGAGCCCCAGCATTTT.